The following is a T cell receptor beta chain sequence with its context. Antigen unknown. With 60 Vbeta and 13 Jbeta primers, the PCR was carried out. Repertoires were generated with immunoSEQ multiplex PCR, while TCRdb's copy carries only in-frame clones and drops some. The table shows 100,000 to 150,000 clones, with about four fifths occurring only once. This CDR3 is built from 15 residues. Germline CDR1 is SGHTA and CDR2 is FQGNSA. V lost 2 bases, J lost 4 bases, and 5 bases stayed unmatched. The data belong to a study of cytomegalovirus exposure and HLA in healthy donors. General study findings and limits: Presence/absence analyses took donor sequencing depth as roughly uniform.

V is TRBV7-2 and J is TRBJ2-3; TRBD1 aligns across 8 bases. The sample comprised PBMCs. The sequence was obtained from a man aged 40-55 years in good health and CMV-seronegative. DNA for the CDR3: TGTGCCAGCAGCTTAACCACAGGGGGGCCAGATACGCAGTATTTT. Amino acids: CASSLTTGGPDTQYF.